The rows below give T cell receptor beta chains drawn from one sample of a study of beta chain features in type 1 diabetes. Only in-frame clones appear in the TCRdb table, and some are missing; sequencing was by immunoSEQ multiplex PCR. Of hundreds of thousands of clones in the sample, about an eighth were seen once. Sequenced: naive CD4+ T cells from blood. The source of these receptors is a man between 18 and 35 years old with type 1 diabetes. Both conserved end residues are part of each CDR3. D genes are given only for firm matches. Clone size, where shown, is once, few, many, or a class for clones that have expanded.

size	D	V	J	DNA	CDR3
few	.	TRBV9	TRBJ2-2	TGTGCCAGCAGCGTAGCCAAAGGGTTTTCCGGGGAGCTGTTTTTT	CASSVAKGFSGELFF
.	.	TRBV5-1	TRBJ2-5	TGCGCCAGCAGCTTGGGAGACAGCCCAGGGACCCAGTACTTC	CASSLGDSPGTQYF
.	TRBD1	TRBV9	TRBJ2-1	TGTGCCAGCAGCGCCCCCCCGGGACAGGGGGCGGACAATGAGCAGTTCTTC	CASSAPPGQGADNEQFF
few	.	TRBV30	TRBJ2-1	TGTGCCTGGAGTGTTTACAATGAGCAGTTCTTC	CAWSVYNEQFF
.	.	TRBV25-1	TRBJ1-2	TGTGCCAGCAGTGAAGAGGTTCGGGGCTACACCTTC	CASSEEVRGYTF
.	TRBD2	TRBV5-1	TRBJ2-1	TGCGCCAGCAGGGGACTAGCGGACCATGTAAGCTCCTACAATGAGCAGTTCTTC	CASRGLADHVSSYNEQFF
.	.	TRBV7-2	TRBJ1-4	TGTGCCAGCAGCCCAGAGAGGGAAAGTATAGAAAAACTGTTTTTT	CASSPERESIEKLFF
.	TRBD1	TRBV25-1	TRBJ2-7	TGTGCCAGCAGTTTTTCCTCCGGGACAGGTCTGAGCGAGCAGTACTTC	CASSFSSGTGLSEQYF
.	.	TRBV28	TRBJ1-1	TGTGCCAGCAGCAAAATCGGGAGAGCTTTCTTT	CASSKIGRAFF
.	TRBD1	TRBV7-9	TRBJ1-1	TGTGCCAGCAGAGAAGGGACAGGTGAGACTGAAGCTTTCTTT	CASREGTGETEAFF
.	.	TRBV7-9	TRBJ1-1	TGTGCCAGCAGCTACACAGTGGACACTGAAGCTTTCTTT	CASSYTVDTEAFF
few	.	TRBV5-5	TRBJ2-7	TGTGCCAGCAGCTTGGTAAACATGGGTGCCGAGCAGTACTTC	CASSLVNMGAEQYF
.	.	TRBV4-2	TRBJ1-6	TGTGCCAGCAGCCAAGAAAGGTCCAATTCACCCCTCCACTTT	CASSQERSNSPLHF
few	TRBD2	TRBV18	TRBJ2-7	TGTGCCAGCTCACCGGGACTAGCGGGAGCTGTCGAGCAGTACTTC	CASSPGLAGAVEQYF
.	.	TRBV5-1	TRBJ2-3	TGCGCCAGCAGCTTGGCCGGGCCAGGGAGCACAGATACGCAGTATTTT	CASSLAGPGSTDTQYF
.	TRBD1	TRBV5-1	TRBJ2-7	TGCGCCAGCAGCTTCGGGACAGGGTCCCTTCCACCTCTCGAGCAGTACTTC	CASSFGTGSLPPLEQYF
few	.	TRBV18	TRBJ1-1	TGTGCCAGCTCACCGCGCGGTGGGGACACTGAAGCTTTCTTT	CASSPRGGDTEAFF
.	TRBD2	TRBV30	TRBJ2-3	TGTGCCTGGAGTGCGTGGACTAGCGGTCGCACAGATACGCAGTATTTT	CAWSAWTSGRTDTQYF
.	TRBD1	TRBV11-2	TRBJ2-5	TGTGCCAGCAGCTTCCTCGACGACAGGGAACAAGAGACCCAGTACTTC	CASSFLDDREQETQYF
few	.	TRBV2	TRBJ2-7	TGTGCCAGCAGTGAAGACAGGATCGGGTACGAGCAGTACTTC	CASSEDRIGYEQYF
few	.	TRBV20-1	TRBJ1-1	TGCAGTGCTACCGGGCGGACTGAAGCTTTCTTT	CSATGRTEAFF
once	TRBD2	TRBV6-6	TRBJ2-3	TGTGCCAGCAGTTACGGGCTAGCGGCCACAGATACGCAGTATTTT	CASSYGLAATDTQYF
.	TRBD2	TRBV5-1	TRBJ2-1	TGCGCCAGCAGCTTGGAGGCGGGAGTTAGCCACAATGAGCAGTTCTTC	CASSLEAGVSHNEQFF
few	.	TRBV30	TRBJ2-2	TGTGCCTGGACAGTTGGGAGATACACCGGGGAGCTGTTTTTT	CAWTVGRYTGELFF
.	.	TRBV7-2	TRBJ2-7	TGTGCCAGCAGCCGGGCCGGGGTCTCCTACGAGCAGTACTTC	CASSRAGVSYEQYF
few	.	TRBV30	TRBJ2-1	TGTGCCTGGTCCAGGGACCTACACAATGAGCAGTTCTTC	CAWSRDLHNEQFF
few	.	TRBV11-2	TRBJ2-1	TGTGCCAGCAGTTCTCGGGGTTACAATGAGCAGTTCTTC	CASSSRGYNEQFF
.	.	TRBV4-3	TRBJ2-7	TGCGCCAGCAGCCAAGCCGCGGGACAGATATACGAGCAGTACTTC	CASSQAAGQIYEQYF
few	.	TRBV21-1	TRBJ2-1	TGTGCCAGCAGCAAAAACCCTAGCGGCGTTTCCTACAATGAGCAGTTCTTC	CASSKNPSGVSYNEQFF
few	TRBD1	TRBV30	TRBJ1-2	TGTGCCTGGAGTGCGACAGGGTTCAGTGAGGGCTACACCTTC	CAWSATGFSEGYTF
few	.	TRBV7-9	TRBJ2-1	TGTGCCAGCAGCTTAAACGGCCCTTTGAGAGATGAGCAGTTCTTC	CASSLNGPLRDEQFF
.	TRBD2	TRBV30	TRBJ2-5	TGTGCCTGGACTGGTAGCGGGGGGGCCCGGAGAGAGACCCAGTACTTC	CAWTGSGGARRETQYF
.	TRBD1	TRBV6-5	TRBJ2-2	TGTGCCAGCAGTTACATGGGACAGGGGGCCGGGGAGCTGTTTTTT	CASSYMGQGAGELFF
few	.	TRBV6-1	TRBJ2-7	TGTGCCAGCATTGGACAGTTGGCACACTACGAGCAGTACTTC	CASIGQLAHYEQYF
.	TRBD1	TRBV9	TRBJ2-7	TGTGCCAGCAGCCTATCCGGGACAGACTACGAGCAGTACTTC	CASSLSGTDYEQYF
few	.	TRBV6-6	TRBJ2-7	TGTGCCAGCAGTTACTCCCAAGTCTACGAGCAGTACTTC	CASSYSQVYEQYF
.	TRBD2	TRBV4-3	TRBJ2-7	TGCGCCAGCAGCCAAGAGGTGGGAGGGGAGTGGTCCGAGCAGTACTTC	CASSQEVGGEWSEQYF
few	.	TRBV5-1	TRBJ2-2	TGCGCCAGCAGCTTGGTCGGGACCGGGGAGCTGTTTTTT	CASSLVGTGELFF
few	.	TRBV2	TRBJ2-4	TGTGCCAGCAGTGAAATTGGCAGTTACATTCAGTACTTC	CASSEIGSYIQYF
few	TRBD1	TRBV4-3	TRBJ1-4	TGCGCCAGCAGCCAAGGAACCGGACAGGGGATCAATGAAAAACTGTTTTTT	CASSQGTGQGINEKLFF
few	.	TRBV5-1	TRBJ2-3	TGCGCCAGCAGCCTGACGCCGGGAGAAGATACGCAGTATTTT	CASSLTPGEDTQYF
.	TRBD1	TRBV28	TRBJ2-7	TGTGCCAGCCGGGCAGGGGGCATCTACTACGAGCAGTACTTC	CASRAGGIYYEQYF
.	.	TRBV30	TRBJ1-4	TGTGCCGGACGACCGGGACTGAAAAATGAAAAACTGTTTTTT	CAGRPGLKNEKLFF
few	TRBD1	TRBV2	TRBJ2-3	TGTGCCAGCAGGGACAGGGTGGGCGACACAGATACGCAGTATTTT	CASRDRVGDTDTQYF
few	.	TRBV2	TRBJ2-2	TGTGCCAGCAGTGAAGCGCTGGGGGGACGCACCGGGGAGCTGTTTTTT	CASSEALGGRTGELFF
.	TRBD1	TRBV7-2	TRBJ2-3	TGTGCCAGCAGCTTACAGGGGGCAACAGATACGCAGTATTTT	CASSLQGATDTQYF
few	TRBD1	TRBV5-1	TRBJ2-1	TGCGCCAGCAGCTTGGAGGCGACGAGACAGGGGACACAGTTCTTC	CASSLEATRQGTQFF
.	.	TRBV7-8	TRBJ1-1	TGTGCCAGCAGCTTAGTAGGGTATACCGGCGCTGAAGCTTTCTTT	CASSLVGYTGAEAFF
.	TRBD1	TRBV10-3	TRBJ1-2	TGTGCCATCACTTCAGGGGGAAACTATGGCTACACCTTC	CAITSGGNYGYTF
few	.	TRBV4-3	TRBJ1-3	TGCGCCAGCAGCCTCCAGAGAGAAGGAAACACCATATATTTT	CASSLQREGNTIYF
.	TRBD1	TRBV14	TRBJ2-3	TGTGCCAGCCGGGACAGGGGCACAGATACGCAGTATTTT	CASRDRGTDTQYF
few	.	TRBV4-3	TRBJ1-1	TGCGCCAGCAGCCTCATTAGCATGAACACTGAAGCTTTCTTT	CASSLISMNTEAFF
.	TRBD1	TRBV7-3	TRBJ2-1	TGTGCCAGCAGCTGGACAGGGACGGCCAATGAGCAGTTCTTC	CASSWTGTANEQFF